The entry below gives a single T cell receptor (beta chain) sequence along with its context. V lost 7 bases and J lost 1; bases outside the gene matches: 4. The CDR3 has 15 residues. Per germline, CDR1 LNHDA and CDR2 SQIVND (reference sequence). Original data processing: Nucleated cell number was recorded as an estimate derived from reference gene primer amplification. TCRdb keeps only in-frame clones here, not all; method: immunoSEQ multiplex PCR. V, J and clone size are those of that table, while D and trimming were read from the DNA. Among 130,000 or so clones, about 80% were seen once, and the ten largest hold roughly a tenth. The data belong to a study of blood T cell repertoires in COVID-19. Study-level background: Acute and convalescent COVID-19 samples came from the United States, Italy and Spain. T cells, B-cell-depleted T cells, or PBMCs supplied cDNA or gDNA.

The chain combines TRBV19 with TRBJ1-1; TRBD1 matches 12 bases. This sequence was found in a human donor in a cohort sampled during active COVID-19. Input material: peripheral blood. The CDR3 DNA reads TGTGCCAGTACCCGGGACAGGGGGCGGAACACTGAAGCTTTCTTT. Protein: CASTRDRGRNTEAFF. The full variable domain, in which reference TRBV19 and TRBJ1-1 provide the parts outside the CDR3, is DGGITQSPKYLFRKEGQNVTLSCEQNLNHDAMYWYRQDPGQGLRLIYYSQIVNDFQKGDIAEGYSVSREKKESFPLTVTSAQKNPTAFYLCASTRDRGRNTEAFFGQGTRLTVV.